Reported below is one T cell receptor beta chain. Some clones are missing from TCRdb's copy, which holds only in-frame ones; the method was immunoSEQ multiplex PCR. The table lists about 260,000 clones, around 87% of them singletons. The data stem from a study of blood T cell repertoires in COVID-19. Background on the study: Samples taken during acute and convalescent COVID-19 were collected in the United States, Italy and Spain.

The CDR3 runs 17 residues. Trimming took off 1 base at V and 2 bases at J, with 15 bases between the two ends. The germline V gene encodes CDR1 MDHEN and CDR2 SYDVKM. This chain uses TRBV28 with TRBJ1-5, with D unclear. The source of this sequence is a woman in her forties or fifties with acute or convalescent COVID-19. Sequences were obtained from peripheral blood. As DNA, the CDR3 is TGTGCCAGCAGTTTATTTAGTGGCAGGCAGGGCAATCAGCCCCAGCATTTT. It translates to CASSLFSGRQGNQPQHF.